Shown below are 31 T cell receptor beta chains from a single sample sequenced in a study of spatial heterogeneity in lung cancer. In TCRdb, the 5' RACE reads were re-called with MiXCR into one record per CDR3 protein. The data contain about 75,000 distinct CDR3 sequences, about 14% of them singletons. Stated time point: sample taken at primary tumor resection. Whole RNA from tumor, nontumor lung or frozen PBMC was sequenced unsorted. The sample here was PBMCs, taken at surgery. The receptors were gathered from a male donor with early-stage non-small cell lung cancer.

This clonotype came up many times. V and J are TRBV10-3 and TRBJ2-5; TRBD2 matches 13 bases. Germline V gene sequence: CDR1 ENHRY, CDR2 SYGVKD. The CDR3 loop spans 18 amino acids. With V trimmed by 7 bases and J by 0 bases, 11 bases remained unmatched. CDR3 region: CAIKRPGLAGPYQETQYF. CDR3 bases: TGTGCCATCAAGAGGCCGGGACTAGCGGGGCCGTACCAAGAGACCCAGTACTTC.

Ten or more counts support this clonotype. This rearrangement joins TRBV6-1 to TRBJ2-1; D gene ambiguous. Deletions cut 4 bases from V and 5 bases from J, with 9 bases between. The CDR3 extends over 13 amino acids. CDR1 is MNHNS and CDR2 is SASEGT in the germline V gene. This chain's CDR3 is CASSVVGDNEQFF. DNA of the CDR3: TGTGCCAGCAGTGTCGTAGGAGACAATGAGCAGTTCTTC.

V and J are TRBV20-1 and TRBJ2-1; D unresolved. V was clipped by 5 bases and J by 3 bases, with 8 bases between them. This CDR3 contains 12 residues. Germline lookup yields CDR1 DFQATT and CDR2 SNEGSKA (reference sequence). The CDR3 DNA follows: TGCAGTGCTCTAGACGGCTACAATGAGCAGTTCTTC. Its protein is CSALDGYNEQFF.

The sample holds a few counts of this clonotype. The rearrangement links TRBV28 to TRBJ1-5; TRBD1 aligns across 9 bases. Germline V gene lookup returns CDR1 MDHEN and CDR2 SYDVKM. V trimming: 6 bases; J trimming: 0 bases; junction bases outside the gene matches: 9. This CDR3 is built from 17 residues. The CDR3 bases are TGTGCCAGCAGCCAGGACAGGGGCCTTTATAGCAATCAGCCCCAGCATTTT. Its protein is CASSQDRGLYSNQPQHF.

Ten or more counts support this clonotype. V is TRBV29-1 and J is TRBJ2-5, with TRBD2 as a possible D gene (5 bases). CDR1 and CDR2 from the germline V gene are SQVTM and ANQGSEA. V shed 6 bases and J shed 6 bases, with 17 bases lying between them. This CDR3 is built from 13 residues. The CDR3 nucleotides read TGCAGCGTCCACCCGGCGGGTTGGAAGACCCAGTACTTC. It specifies CSVHPAGWKTQYF.

This clonotype was counted between two and nine times. This chain uses TRBV5-6 with TRBJ2-5; D gene ambiguous. The CDR3 consists of 17 residues. The germline CDR1 and CDR2 sequences are SGHDT and YYEEEE. The V end lost 0 bases, the J end lost 1 base, and 16 bases lay between the germline ends. CDR3 sequence reads: CASSLVYEDPFQETQYF. CDR3 in DNA: TGTGCCAGCAGCTTGGTTTACGAAGACCCCTTCCAAGAGACCCAGTACTTC.

This clonotype turned up a few times. The chain has TRBV6-6 and TRBJ2-7; D is possibly TRBD1 or TRBD2 (5 bases each). The CDR3 sequence is 15 residues long. Germline loops: CDR1 MNHNY, CDR2 SVGAGI (reference sequence). Trimming took off 6 bases at V and 2 bases at J, with 17 bases between the two ends. The CDR3 loop is CASSPGRGAPYEQYF. The DNA of the CDR3 is TGTGCCAGCAGCCCAGGGCGAGGGGCCCCCTACGAGCAGTACTTC.

The chain couples TRBV27 to TRBJ2-1; D gene ambiguous. Germline V gives CDR1 MNHEY, CDR2 SMNVEV (reference sequence). Between the trimmed V and J ends, which lost 3 bases and 5 bases, there was a span of 14 bases. The CDR3 spans 15 residues. CDR3 protein: CASSFHHPVDNEQFF. The CDR3 DNA sequence: TGTGCCAGCAGTTTCCACCACCCCGTGGACAATGAGCAGTTCTTC.

This clonotype was counted many times. The CDR3 is CASSSTGNTEAFF. The CDR3 coding sequence is TGTGCCAGCAGCTCCACGGGGAACACTGAAGCTTTCTTT. V usage is TRBV7-2 and J usage is TRBJ1-1, with D hard to call. This CDR3 is 13 amino acids long. CDR1 is SGHTA, CDR2 FQGNSA, per germline. Trimming cost V 4 bases and J 1 base, with 7 bases left between them.

This chain uses TRBV20-1 with TRBJ2-5, with 8 bases identical to TRBD1. Germline loops: CDR1 DFQATT, CDR2 SNEGSKA (reference sequence). V gave up 3 bases and J gave up 4 bases; unmatched junction bases: 4. There are 13 residues in the CDR3. As DNA, the CDR3 is TGCAGTGCTAGTGGCAGGGGGCCAGAGACCCAGTACTTC. Translation gives CSASGRGPETQYF.

The CDR3 protein is CASSYSVLGLATDTQYF. CDR3 nucleotide sequence: TGTGCCAGCAGTTACTCAGTACTGGGACTAGCAACAGATACGCAGTATTTT. The chain couples TRBV6-5 to TRBJ2-3; 9 bases agree with TRBD2. The CDR3 covers 17 residues. J was trimmed by 3 bases and V by 0 bases; bases with no gene match: 7. In germline, CDR1 is MNHEY, CDR2 SVGAGI.

This clonotype was observed at least ten times. The gene calls are TRBV29-1 and TRBJ1-2; D unclear. The CDR3 spans 13 residues. V was clipped by 5 bases and J by 0 bases, with 10 bases between them. The V gene's germline CDR1 is SQVTM and CDR2 ANQGSEA. Here the CDR3 reads CSVLQIANYGYTF. The CDR3 bases are TGCAGCGTTTTACAGATAGCTAACTATGGCTACACCTTC.

This sequence joins TRBV11-2 and TRBJ2-2, with 7 bases aligning to TRBD1. Trimming took 4 bases from V and 6 from J; bases not matched to a gene: 5. This CDR3 region has 14 residues. Germline CDR1 is SGHAT and CDR2 is FQNNGV. Here the CDR3 reads CASSSTGVAGELFF. The CDR3 region has the DNA TGTGCCAGCAGCTCAACAGGGGTGGCCGGGGAGCTGTTTTTT.

This clonotype was recorded a few times. The genes are TRBV2 and TRBJ2-7; D possibly matches TRBD1 or TRBD2 (5 bases each). Trimming removed 5 bases from V and 3 bases from J, with 11 bases in between. This CDR3 has 13 amino acids. Per germline, CDR1 SNHLY and CDR2 FYNNEI. DNA for the CDR3: TGTGCCAGCAGTCGGGACGGATTCTACGAGCAGTACTTC. It encodes CASSRDGFYEQYF.

This clonotype was counted a single time. At one of its ends the junction is not consistent with the germline gene, which may arise from a read error. V usage is TRBV7-2 and J usage is TRBJ2-6; D perhaps matches TRBD1 (5 bases). This CDR3 region has 14 residues. Germline CDR1 is SGHTA and CDR2 is FQGNSA. CDR3 region: CASSLYSGANVPTF. CDR3 DNA sequence: TGTGCCAGCAGCTTGTACTCTGGGGCCAACGTCCCGACTTTC.

The chain is built from TRBV7-2 and TRBJ2-1, with 8 bases that match TRBD2. Germline V gene lookup returns CDR1 SGHTA and CDR2 FQGNSA. V gave up 5 bases and J gave up 5 bases; unmatched junction bases: 17. CDR3 size: 18 residues. The CDR3 here is CASSLGGLVAGKDNEQFF. CDR3 DNA: TGTGCCAGCAGCCTAGGTGGGTTAGTAGCGGGAAAGGACAATGAGCAGTTCTTC.

The chain is built from TRBV5-4 and TRBJ2-1; D remains ambiguous. The germline V gene has CDR1 SGHNT and CDR2 YYREEE (reference sequence). There are 15 residues in the CDR3. Deletions cut 5 bases from V and 5 bases from J, with 17 bases between. Here the CDR3 DNA reads TGTGCCAGCAGTCCCGGAATGGCCAGCCACAATGAGCAGTTCTTC. It is translated as CASSPGMASHNEQFF. Together with reference TRBV5-4 and TRBJ2-1, the CDR3 gives the full variable domain: ETGVTQSPTHLIKTRGQQVTLRCSSQSGHNTVSWYQQALGQGPQFIFQYYREEENGRGNFPPRFSGLQFPNYSSELNVNALELDDSALYLCASSPGMASHNEQFFGPGTRLTVL.

V usage is TRBV29-1 and J usage is TRBJ1-1; TRBD1 matches 8 bases. Per the germline V gene, CDR1 is SQVTM and CDR2 is ANQGSEA. CDR3 length: 13 amino acids. Trimming took 2 bases from V and 5 from J; bases not matched to a gene: 4. CDR3 bases: TGCAGCGTTGAACTACAGGGGGAAACTGAAGCTTTCTTT. This translates into CSVELQGETEAFF.

The V call is TRBV5-1, the J call TRBJ1-1; D remains unclear. Trimming took off 7 bases at V and 1 base at J, with 20 bases between the two ends. This CDR3 has 16 amino acids. CDR1 and CDR2 (germline): SGHRS, YFSETQ. The CDR3 bases are TGCGCCAGCGGACCAACGACTCTAAACAGGAACACTGAAGCTTTCTTT. Amino acids: CASGPTTLNRNTEAFF. Together with reference TRBV5-1 and TRBJ1-1, the CDR3 gives the full variable domain: KAGVTQTPRYLIKTRGQQVTLSCSPISGHRSVSWYQQTPGQGLQFLFEYFSETQRNKGNFPGRFSGRQFSNSRSEMNVSTLELGDSALYLCASGPTTLNRNTEAFFGQGTRLTVV.

Comments on this clonotype: Since a much larger clone is just one base distant, this may be a read error. The gene calls are TRBV11-3 and TRBJ1-1; 7 bases fit TRBD1. This CDR3 contains 13 residues. Germline-derived CDR1 and CDR2 are SGHNT and YENEEA. CDR3 DNA: TGTGCCAGCAGCCCGACAGGGAACTCTGAAGCTTTCTTT. Protein product: CASSPTGNSEAFF.

This clonotype was recorded many times. The V gene is TRBV12-3 or TRBV12-4, the J gene TRBJ2-2; TRBD2 might be the D (6 bases). Trimming took 3 bases from V and 2 from J, leaving 7 bases between them. The CDR3 is made up of 14 amino acids. Written as DNA, the CDR3 is TGTGCCAGCAGTTTGGGGGGTAACACCGGGGAGCTGTTTTTT. Protein: CASSLGGNTGELFF.

This clonotype occurred a few times. The chain employs TRBV10-3 and TRBJ2-7, with D possibly matching TRBD2 (6 bases). CDR3 length: 15 amino acids. Germline loops: CDR1 ENHRY, CDR2 SYGVKD. With 3 bases removed from V and 1 base from J, the gap between germline ends came to 13 bases. In DNA, the CDR3 is TGTGCCATCAGTGATGGCGGACTAAGATCCTACGAGCAGTACTTC. Translating it yields CAISDGGLRSYEQYF.

This clonotype was observed many times. The V and J genes are TRBV5-1 and TRBJ2-5; 11 bases align to TRBD1. Germline values: CDR1 SGHRS, CDR2 YFSETQ. V lost 2 bases to trimming and J lost 4 bases; unmatched junction nucleotides: 7. CDR3 size: 16 residues. For the CDR3, the DNA is TGCGCCAGCAGCTTATCGGACAGGGGGCGCGGAGAGACCCAGTACTTC. Amino acids: CASSLSDRGRGETQYF.

The V and J genes are TRBV5-3 and TRBJ2-2; D ambiguous. TRBV5-3 is marked as an open reading frame, function uncertain. CDR3 size: 10 residues. Deletions cut 4 bases from V and 6 bases from J, with 1 base between. CDR3 in DNA: TGTGCCAGAAGCCCCGGGGAGCTGTTTTTT. This sequence encodes CARSPGELFF.

This clonotype was detected a few times. CDR3 nucleotide sequence: TGTGCCAGCAGCTTCGAAGAGACCCAGTACTTC. It encodes CASSFEETQYF. The V and J genes are TRBV11-3 and TRBJ2-5; D gene ambiguous. Germline CDR1 is SGHNT and CDR2 is YENEEA. V lost 3 bases to trimming and J lost 3 bases, with 2 bases between them. This CDR3 has 11 residues.

This clonotype was counted a few times. This chain links TRBV19 with TRBJ1-2; D gene unclear. The germline V and J ends were trimmed by 3 bases and 4 bases, with 9 bases remaining between them. Germline V gives CDR1 LNHDA, CDR2 SQIVND (reference sequence). This CDR3 region has 13 residues. CDR3 in amino acids: CASSIEIAYGYTF. DNA of the CDR3: TGTGCCAGTAGTATCGAGATAGCCTATGGCTACACCTTC.

This clonotype appeared a few times. V gene TRBV6-1 combines with J gene TRBJ1-5; D remains unclear. The germline V and J ends were trimmed by 8 bases and 3 bases, with 17 bases remaining between them. Germline CDR1 is MNHNS and CDR2 is SASEGT. The CDR3 extends over 15 amino acids. CDR3 in amino acids: CASYSLGRNNQPQHF. The CDR3 DNA follows: TGTGCCAGCTACAGCCTGGGGAGAAACAATCAGCCCCAGCATTTT.

This clonotype was seen a few times. CDR3 in DNA: TGTGCCACCAGTGAGGGAGGGGGGCGAGAGACCCAGTACTTC. As protein: CATSEGGGRETQYF. This chain connects TRBV24-1 to TRBJ2-5; TRBD2 is a possible D gene (7 bases). Germline CDR1 reads KGHDR; CDR2 reads SFDVKD. The CDR3 has 14 residues. The V and J ends lost 4 bases and 4 bases respectively, with 12 bases between them.

This clonotype was recorded at least ten times. The gene calls are TRBV5-1 and TRBJ2-7; a weak D match, TRBD1 (6 bases). Trimming left V 0 bases short and J 4 bases short, with 11 bases between. Germline V gene sequence: CDR1 SGHRS, CDR2 YFSETQ. The CDR3 consists of 14 residues. This chain's CDR3 is CASSLGDTRYEQYF. CDR3 DNA sequence: TGCGCCAGCAGCTTGGGGGACACCCGTTACGAGCAGTACTTC.

The chain couples TRBV5-6 to TRBJ2-2; D not certain. V was cut by 4 bases and J by 5 bases, with 15 bases left in between. The CDR3 is 15 amino acids. Germline loops: CDR1 SGHDT, CDR2 YYEEEE. CDR3 bases: TGTGCCAGCAGCCGGACGGGCAGGCAGACCGGGGAGCTGTTTTTT. It yields the protein CASSRTGRQTGELFF.

This clonotype was recorded at least ten times. The V call is TRBV7-6, the J call TRBJ1-1; perhaps TRBD1 as D (5 bases). Germline CDR1 is SGHVS and CDR2 is FNYEAQ. CDR3 length equals 16 residues. The germline V and J ends were trimmed by 2 bases and 1 base, with 14 bases remaining between them. CDR3 in amino acids: CASSLSLLGGNTEAFF. The CDR3 coding sequence is TGTGCCAGCAGCTTATCACTTTTGGGGGGGAACACTGAAGCTTTCTTT.